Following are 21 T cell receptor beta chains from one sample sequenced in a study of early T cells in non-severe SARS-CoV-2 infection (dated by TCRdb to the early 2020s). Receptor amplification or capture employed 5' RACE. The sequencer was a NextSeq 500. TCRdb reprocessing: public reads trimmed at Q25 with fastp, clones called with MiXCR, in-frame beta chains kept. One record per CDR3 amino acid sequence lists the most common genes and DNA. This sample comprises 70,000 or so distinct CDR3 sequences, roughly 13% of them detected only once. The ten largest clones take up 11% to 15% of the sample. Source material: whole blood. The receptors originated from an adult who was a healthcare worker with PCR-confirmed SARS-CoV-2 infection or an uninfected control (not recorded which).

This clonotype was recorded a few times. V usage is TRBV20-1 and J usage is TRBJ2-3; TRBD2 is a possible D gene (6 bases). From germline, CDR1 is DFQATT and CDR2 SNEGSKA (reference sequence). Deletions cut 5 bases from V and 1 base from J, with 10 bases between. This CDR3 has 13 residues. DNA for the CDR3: TGCAGTGCTCCGGAGGGGCGCACAGATACGCAGTATTTT. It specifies CSAPEGRTDTQYF.

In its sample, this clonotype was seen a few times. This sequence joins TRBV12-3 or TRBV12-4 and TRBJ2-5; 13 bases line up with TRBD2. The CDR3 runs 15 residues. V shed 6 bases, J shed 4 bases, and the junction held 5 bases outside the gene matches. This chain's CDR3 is CASSRTSGGGETQYF. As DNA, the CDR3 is TGTGCCAGCAGCCGGACTAGCGGGGGTGGAGAGACCCAGTACTTC.

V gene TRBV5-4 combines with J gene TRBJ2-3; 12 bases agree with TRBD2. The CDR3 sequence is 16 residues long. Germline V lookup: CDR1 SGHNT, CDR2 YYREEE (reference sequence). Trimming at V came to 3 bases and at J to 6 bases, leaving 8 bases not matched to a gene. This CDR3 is CASSSATSGGWDTQYF. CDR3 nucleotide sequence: TGTGCCAGCAGCTCCGCGACTAGCGGGGGATGGGATACGCAGTATTTT.

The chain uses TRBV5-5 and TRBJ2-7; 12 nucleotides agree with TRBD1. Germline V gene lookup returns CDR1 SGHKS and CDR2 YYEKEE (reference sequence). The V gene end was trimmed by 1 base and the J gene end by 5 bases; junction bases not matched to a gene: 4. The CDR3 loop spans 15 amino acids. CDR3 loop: CASSLTGTGGDEQYF. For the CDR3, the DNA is TGTGCCAGCAGCTTGACCGGGACAGGGGGCGACGAGCAGTACTTC. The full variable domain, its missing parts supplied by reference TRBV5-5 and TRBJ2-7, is DAGVTQSPTHLIKTRGQQVTLRCSPISGHKSVSWYQQVLGQGPQFIFQYYEKEERGRGNFPDRFSARQFPNYSSELNVNALLLGDSALYLCASSLTGTGGDEQYFGPGTRLTVT.

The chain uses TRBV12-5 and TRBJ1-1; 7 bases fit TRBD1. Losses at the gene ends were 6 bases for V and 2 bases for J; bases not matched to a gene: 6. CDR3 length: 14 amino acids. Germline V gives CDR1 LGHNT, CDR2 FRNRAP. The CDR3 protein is CASGPDRANTEAFF. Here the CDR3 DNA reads TGTGCTAGTGGCCCCGACAGGGCCAACACTGAAGCTTTCTTT.

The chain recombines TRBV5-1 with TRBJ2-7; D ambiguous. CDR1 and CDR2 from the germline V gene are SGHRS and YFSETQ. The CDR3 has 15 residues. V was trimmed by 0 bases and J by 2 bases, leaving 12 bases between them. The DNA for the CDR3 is TGCGCCAGCAGCTTGGTGGTTTCTAATGCCTACGAGCAGTACTTC. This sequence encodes CASSLVVSNAYEQYF.

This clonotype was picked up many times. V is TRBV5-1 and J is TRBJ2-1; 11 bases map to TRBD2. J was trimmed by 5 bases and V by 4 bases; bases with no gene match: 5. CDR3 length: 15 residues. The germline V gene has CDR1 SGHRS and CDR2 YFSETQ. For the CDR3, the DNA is TGCGCCAGCAGCCCGACTAGCGGGGCCCACAATGAGCAGTTCTTC. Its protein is CASSPTSGAHNEQFF.

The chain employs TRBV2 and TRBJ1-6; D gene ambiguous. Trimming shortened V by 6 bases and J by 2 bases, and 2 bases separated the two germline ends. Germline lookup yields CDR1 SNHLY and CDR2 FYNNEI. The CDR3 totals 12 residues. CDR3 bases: TGTGCCAGCAGGACCTATAATTCACCCCTCCACTTT. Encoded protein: CASRTYNSPLHF.

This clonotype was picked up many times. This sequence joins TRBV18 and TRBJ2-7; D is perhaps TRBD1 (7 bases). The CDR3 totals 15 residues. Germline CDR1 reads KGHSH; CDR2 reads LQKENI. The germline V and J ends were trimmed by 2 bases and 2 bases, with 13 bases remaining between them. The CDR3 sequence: CASSPSRGAAYEQYF. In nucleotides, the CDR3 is TGTGCCAGCTCACCATCCAGGGGGGCAGCCTACGAGCAGTACTTC.

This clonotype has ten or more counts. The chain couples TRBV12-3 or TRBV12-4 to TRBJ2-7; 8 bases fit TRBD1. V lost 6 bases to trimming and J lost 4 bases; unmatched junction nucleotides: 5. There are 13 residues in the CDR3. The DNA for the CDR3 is TGTGCCAGCAGGAGAACAGGGGGGTACGAGCAGTACTTC. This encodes CASRRTGGYEQYF.

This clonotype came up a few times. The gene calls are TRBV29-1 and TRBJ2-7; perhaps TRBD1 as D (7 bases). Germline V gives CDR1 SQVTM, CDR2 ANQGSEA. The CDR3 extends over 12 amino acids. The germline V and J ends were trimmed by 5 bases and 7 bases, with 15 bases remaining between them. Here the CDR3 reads CSVSEGAREQYF. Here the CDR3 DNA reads TGCAGCGTTTCGGAGGGGGCGCGAGAGCAGTACTTC.

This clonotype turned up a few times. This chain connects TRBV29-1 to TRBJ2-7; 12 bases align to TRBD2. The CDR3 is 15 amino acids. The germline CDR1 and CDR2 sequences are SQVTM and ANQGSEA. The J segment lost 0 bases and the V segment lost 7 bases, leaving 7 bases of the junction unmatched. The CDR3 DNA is TGCAGCGCCACCCCACTAGCGGGGGGCTCCTACGAGCAGTACTTC. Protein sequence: CSATPLAGGSYEQYF.

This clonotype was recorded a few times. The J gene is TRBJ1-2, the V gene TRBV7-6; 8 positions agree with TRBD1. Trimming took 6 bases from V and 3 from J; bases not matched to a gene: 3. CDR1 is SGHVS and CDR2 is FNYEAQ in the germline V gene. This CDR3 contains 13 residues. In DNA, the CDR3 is TGTGCCAGCAGGGCAGGGGGCGACTATGGCTACACCTTC. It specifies CASRAGGDYGYTF.

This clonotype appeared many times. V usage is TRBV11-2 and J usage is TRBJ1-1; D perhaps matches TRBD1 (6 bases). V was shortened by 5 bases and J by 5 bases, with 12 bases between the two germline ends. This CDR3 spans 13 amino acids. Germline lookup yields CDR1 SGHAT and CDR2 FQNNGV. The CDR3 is CASSATGRTEAFF. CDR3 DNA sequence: TGTGCCAGCAGCGCCACAGGGCGGACTGAAGCTTTCTTT. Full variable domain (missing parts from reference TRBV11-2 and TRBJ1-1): EAGVAQSPRYKIIEKRQSVAFWCNPISGHATLYWYQQILGQGPKLLIQFQNNGVVDDSQLPKDRFSAERLKGVDSTLKIQPAKLEDSAVYLCASSATGRTEAFFGQGTRLTVV.

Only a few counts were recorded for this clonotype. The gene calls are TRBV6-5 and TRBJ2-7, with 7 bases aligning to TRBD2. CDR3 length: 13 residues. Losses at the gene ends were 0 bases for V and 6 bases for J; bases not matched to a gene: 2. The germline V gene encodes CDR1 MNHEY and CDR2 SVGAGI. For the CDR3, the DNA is TGTGCCAGCAGTTACTCGACGGGGGGCGAGCAGTACTTC. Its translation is CASSYSTGGEQYF.

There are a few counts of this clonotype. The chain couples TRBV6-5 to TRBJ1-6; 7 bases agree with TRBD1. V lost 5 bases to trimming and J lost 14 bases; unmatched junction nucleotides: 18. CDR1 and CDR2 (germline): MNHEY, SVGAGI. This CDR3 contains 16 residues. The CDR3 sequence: CASSPTRTGYFGALHF. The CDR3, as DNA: TGTGCCAGCAGTCCAACCCGGACAGGCTATTTTGGGGCCCTCCACTTT.

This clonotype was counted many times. The CDR3 here is CASSTRLAGVDEQFF. DNA for the CDR3: TGCGCCAGCAGCACTAGACTAGCGGGGGTTGATGAGCAGTTCTTC. The chain carries TRBV5-1 and TRBJ2-1; the match to TRBD2 covers 12 bases. The CDR3 has 15 residues. Germline trimming cut 4 bases from V and 8 bases from J; bases unmatched to any gene: 7. Germline CDR1 reads SGHRS; CDR2 reads YFSETQ.

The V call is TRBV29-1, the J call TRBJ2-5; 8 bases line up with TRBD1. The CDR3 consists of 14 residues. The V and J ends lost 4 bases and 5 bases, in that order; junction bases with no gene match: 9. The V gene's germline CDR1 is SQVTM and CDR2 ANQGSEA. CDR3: CSVAGQVRGETQYF. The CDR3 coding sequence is TGCAGCGTTGCGGGACAGGTCCGAGGGGAGACCCAGTACTTC. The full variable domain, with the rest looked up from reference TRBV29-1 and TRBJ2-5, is SAVISQKPSRDICQRGTSLTIQCQVDSQVTMMFWYRQQPGQSLTLIATANQGSEATYESGFVIDKFPISRPNLTFSTLTVSNMSPEDSSIYLCSVAGQVRGETQYFGPGTRLLVL.

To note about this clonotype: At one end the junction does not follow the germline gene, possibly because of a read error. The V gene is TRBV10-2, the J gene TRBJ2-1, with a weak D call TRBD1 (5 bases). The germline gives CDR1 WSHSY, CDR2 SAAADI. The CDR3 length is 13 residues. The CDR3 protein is CASSVTGYNELFF. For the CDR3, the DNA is TGTGCCAGCAGTGTAACAGGCTACAATGAGCTGTTCTTC.

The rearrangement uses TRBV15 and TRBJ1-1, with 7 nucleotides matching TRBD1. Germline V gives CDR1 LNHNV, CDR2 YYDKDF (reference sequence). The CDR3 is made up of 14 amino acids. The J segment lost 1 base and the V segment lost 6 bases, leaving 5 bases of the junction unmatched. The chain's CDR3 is CATSSGQQNTEAFF. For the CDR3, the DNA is TGTGCCACCAGTTCGGGACAGCAGAACACTGAAGCTTTCTTT.

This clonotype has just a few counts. The CDR3 DNA is TGTGCCAGCAGTTTACAGGACATGAACACTGAAGCTTTCTTT. Its translation: CASSLQDMNTEAFF. The chain is built from TRBV12-3 or TRBV12-4 and TRBJ1-1, with a possible D match to TRBD1 (5 bases). Between the trimmed V and J ends, which lost 2 bases and 0 bases, there was a span of 7 bases. The CDR3 consists of 14 residues.